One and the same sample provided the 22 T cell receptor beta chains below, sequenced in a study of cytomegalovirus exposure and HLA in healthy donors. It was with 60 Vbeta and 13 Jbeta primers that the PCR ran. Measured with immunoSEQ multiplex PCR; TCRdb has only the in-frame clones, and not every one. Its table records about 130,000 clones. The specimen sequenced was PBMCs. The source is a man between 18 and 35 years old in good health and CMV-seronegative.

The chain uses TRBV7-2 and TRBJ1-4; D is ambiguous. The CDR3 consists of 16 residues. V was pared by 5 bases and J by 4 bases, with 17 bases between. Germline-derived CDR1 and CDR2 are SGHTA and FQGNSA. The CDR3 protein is CASSLREPSFNEKLFF. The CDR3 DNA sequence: TGTGCCAGCAGCCTACGGGAGCCCTCATTTAATGAAAAACTGTTTTTT.

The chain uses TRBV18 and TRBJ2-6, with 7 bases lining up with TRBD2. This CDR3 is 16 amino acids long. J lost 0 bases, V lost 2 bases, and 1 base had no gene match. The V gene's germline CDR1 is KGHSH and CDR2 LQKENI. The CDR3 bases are TGTGCCAGCTCACCAGGCGGGGGCTCTGGGGCCAACGTCCTGACTTTC. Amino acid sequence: CASSPGGGSGANVLTF.

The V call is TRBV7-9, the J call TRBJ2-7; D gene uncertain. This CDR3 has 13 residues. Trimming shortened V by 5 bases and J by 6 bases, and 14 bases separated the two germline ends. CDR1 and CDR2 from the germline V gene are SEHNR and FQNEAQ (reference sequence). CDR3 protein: CASSTRGVREQYF. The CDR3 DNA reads TGTGCCAGCAGCACCCGAGGAGTCCGCGAGCAGTACTTC.

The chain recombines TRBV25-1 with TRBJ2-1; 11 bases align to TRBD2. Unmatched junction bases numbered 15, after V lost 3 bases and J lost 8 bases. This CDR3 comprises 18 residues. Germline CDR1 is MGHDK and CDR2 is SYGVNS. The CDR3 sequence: CASSDDPSGRSGVHEQFF. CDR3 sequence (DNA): TGTGCCAGCAGTGACGACCCTAGCGGGAGGTCTGGGGTCCATGAGCAGTTCTTC.

CDR3 nucleotides: TGTGCCACCAGCAACGGACATTGGGAGAACACTGAAGCTTTCTTT. Encoded protein: CATSNGHWENTEAFF. This chain links TRBV15 with TRBJ1-1; D is perhaps TRBD1 (5 bases). Germline assignment: CDR1 LNHNV and CDR2 YYDKDF (reference sequence). The CDR3 spans 15 residues. With 4 bases removed from V and 1 base from J, the gap between germline ends came to 13 bases.

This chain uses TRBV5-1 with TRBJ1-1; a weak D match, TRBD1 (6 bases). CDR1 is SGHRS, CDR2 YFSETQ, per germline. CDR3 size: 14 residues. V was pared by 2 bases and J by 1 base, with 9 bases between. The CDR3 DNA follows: TGCGCCAGCAGCTTACTGACAGGGAACACTGAAGCTTTCTTT. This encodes CASSLLTGNTEAFF.

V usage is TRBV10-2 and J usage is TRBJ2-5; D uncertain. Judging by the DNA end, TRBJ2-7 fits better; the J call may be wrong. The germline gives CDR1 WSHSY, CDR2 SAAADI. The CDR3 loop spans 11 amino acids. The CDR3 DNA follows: TGCGCCAGCAGTGAGTCCTACGAGCAGTACTTC. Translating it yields CASSESYEQYF.

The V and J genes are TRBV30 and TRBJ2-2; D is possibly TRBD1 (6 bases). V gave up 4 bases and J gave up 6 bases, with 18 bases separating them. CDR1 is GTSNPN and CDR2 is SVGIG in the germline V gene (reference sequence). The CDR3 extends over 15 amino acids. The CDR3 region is CAWMGVTGSAGELFF. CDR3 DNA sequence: TGTGCCTGGATGGGGGTAACAGGGAGCGCCGGGGAGCTGTTTTTT. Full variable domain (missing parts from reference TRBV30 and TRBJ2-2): SQTIHQWPATLVQPVGSPLSLECTVEGTSNPNLYWYRQAAGRGLQLLFYSVGIGQISSEVPQNLSASRPQDRQFILSSKKLLLSDSGFYLCAWMGVTGSAGELFFGEGSRLTVL.

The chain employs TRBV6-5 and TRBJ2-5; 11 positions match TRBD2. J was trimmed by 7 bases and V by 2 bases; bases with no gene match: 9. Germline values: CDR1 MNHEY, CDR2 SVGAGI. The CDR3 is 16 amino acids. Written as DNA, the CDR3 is TGTGCCAGCAGTTACCGCCAGCCAACTAGCGGGGGGACCCAGTACTTC. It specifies CASSYRQPTSGGTQYF.

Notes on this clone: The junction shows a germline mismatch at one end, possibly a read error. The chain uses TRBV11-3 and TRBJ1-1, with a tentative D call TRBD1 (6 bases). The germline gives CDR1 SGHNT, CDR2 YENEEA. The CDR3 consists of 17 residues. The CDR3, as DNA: TGTGCCAGCAGCTTACCCCCGGACAGCTATGCGAACGCTGAAGCTTTCTTT. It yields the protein CASSLPPDSYANAEAFF. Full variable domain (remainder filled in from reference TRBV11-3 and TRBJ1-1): EAGVVQSPRYKIIEKKQPVAFWCNPISGHNTLYWYLQNLGQGPELLIRYENEEAVDDSQLPKDRFSAERLKGVDSTLKIQPAELGDSAVYLCASSLPPDSYANAEAFFGQGTRLTVV.

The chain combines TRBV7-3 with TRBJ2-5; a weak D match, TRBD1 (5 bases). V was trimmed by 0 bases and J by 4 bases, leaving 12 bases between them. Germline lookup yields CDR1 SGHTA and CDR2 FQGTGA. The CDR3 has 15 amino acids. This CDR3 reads CASSLTGVRRETQYF. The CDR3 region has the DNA TGTGCCAGCAGCTTAACAGGGGTTAGGCGAGAGACCCAGTACTTC.

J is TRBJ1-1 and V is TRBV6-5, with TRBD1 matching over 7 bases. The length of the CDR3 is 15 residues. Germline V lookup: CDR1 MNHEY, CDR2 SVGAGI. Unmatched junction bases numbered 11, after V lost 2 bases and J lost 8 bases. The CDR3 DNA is TGTGCCAGCAGTTACGGTACAGGGGACGCGCTGGAAGCTTTCTTT. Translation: CASSYGTGDALEAFF.

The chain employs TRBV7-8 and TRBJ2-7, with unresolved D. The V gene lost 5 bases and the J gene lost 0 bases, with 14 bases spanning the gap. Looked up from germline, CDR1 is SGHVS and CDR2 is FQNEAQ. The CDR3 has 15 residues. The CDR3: CASSAGASSSYEQYF. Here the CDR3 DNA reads TGTGCCAGCAGCGCTGGAGCGTCAAGCTCCTACGAGCAGTACTTC.

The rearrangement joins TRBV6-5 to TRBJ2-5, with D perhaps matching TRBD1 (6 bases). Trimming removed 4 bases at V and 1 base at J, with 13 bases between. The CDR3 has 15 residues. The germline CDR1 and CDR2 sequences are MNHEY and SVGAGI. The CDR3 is CASSSAGAGQETQYF. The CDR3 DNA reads TGTGCCAGCAGTTCCGCAGGGGCGGGCCAAGAGACCCAGTACTTC.

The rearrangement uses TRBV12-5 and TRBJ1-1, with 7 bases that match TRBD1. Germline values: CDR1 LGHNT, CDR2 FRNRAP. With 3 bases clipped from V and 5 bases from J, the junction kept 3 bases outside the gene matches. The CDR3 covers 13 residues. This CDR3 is CASGLEQGTEAFF. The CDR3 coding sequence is TGTGCTAGTGGTTTAGAACAGGGGACTGAAGCTTTCTTT.

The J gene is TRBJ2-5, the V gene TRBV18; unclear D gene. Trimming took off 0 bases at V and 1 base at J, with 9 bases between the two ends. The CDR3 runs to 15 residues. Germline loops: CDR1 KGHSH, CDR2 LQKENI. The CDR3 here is CASSPPFQVQETQYF. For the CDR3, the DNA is TGTGCCAGCTCACCACCGTTTCAGGTCCAAGAGACCCAGTACTTC.

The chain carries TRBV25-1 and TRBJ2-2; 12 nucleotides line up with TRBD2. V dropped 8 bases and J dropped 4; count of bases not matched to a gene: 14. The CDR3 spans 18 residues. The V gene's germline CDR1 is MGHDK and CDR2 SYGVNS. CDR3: CASSARGLAGNTTGELFF. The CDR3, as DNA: TGTGCCAGCTCGGCGCGCGGACTAGCGGGAAACACCACCGGGGAGCTGTTTTTT.

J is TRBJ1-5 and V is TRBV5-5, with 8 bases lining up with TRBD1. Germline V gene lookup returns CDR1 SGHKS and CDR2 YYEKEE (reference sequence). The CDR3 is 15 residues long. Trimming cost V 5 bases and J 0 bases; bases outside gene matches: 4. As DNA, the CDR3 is TGTGCCAGCAGATGGACAGGGAATAGCAATCAGCCCCAGCATTTT. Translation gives CASRWTGNSNQPQHF.

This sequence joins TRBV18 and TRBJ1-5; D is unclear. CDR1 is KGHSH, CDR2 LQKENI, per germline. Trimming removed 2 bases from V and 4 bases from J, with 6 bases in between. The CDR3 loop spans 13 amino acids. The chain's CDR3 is CASSPDGNQPQHF. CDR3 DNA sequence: TGTGCCAGCTCACCAGACGGGAATCAGCCCCAGCATTTT.

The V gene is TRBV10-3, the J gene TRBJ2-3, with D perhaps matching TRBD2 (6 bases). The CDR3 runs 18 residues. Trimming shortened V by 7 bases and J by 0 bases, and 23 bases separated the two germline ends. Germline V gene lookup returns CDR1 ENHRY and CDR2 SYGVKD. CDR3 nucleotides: TGTGCCATCACGACCCGGCGGGACGCAAGTAGTAGCACAGATACGCAGTATTTT. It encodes CAITTRRDASSSTDTQYF.

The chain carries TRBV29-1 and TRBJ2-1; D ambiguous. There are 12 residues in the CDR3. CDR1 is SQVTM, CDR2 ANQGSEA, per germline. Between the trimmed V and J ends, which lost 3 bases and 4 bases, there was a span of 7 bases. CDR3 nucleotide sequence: TGCAGCGTTGACCGCAGTTACAATGAGCAGTTCTTC. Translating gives CSVDRSYNEQFF.

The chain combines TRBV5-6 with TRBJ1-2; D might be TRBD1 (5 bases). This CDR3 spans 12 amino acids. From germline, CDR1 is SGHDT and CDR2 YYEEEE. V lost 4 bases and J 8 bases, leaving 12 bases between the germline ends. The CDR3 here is CASSPWGRGYTF. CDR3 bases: TGTGCCAGCAGCCCCTGGGGGAGGGGCTACACCTTC.